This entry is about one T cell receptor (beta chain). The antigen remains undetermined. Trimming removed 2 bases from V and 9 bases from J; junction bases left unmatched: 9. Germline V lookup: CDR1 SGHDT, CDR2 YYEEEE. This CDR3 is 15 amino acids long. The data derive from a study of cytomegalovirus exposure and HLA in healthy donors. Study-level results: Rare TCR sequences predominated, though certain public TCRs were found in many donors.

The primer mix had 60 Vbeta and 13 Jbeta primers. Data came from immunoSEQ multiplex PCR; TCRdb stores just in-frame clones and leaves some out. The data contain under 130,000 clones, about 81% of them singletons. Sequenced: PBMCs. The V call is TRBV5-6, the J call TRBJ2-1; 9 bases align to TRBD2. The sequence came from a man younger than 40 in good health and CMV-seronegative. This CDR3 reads CASSFQSGRYGEQFF. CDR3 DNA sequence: TGTGCCAGCAGCTTCCAAAGCGGGAGGTACGGTGAGCAGTTCTTC.